These 30 T cell receptor beta chains originate from one sample sequenced in a study of blood T cell repertoires in COVID-19 (dated by TCRdb to 2018 to 2021). Library generation was performed with the immunoSEQ multiplex PCR assay. TCRdb retrieved this table from immuneACCESS and kept in-frame rearrangements only. Not all clones are present; in checked studies, unresolved V genes account for under half, and no reason is known for the remainder. The sample has roughly 670,000 clones on record, approximately 90% of them singletons. The ten largest clones add up to over 0.2% of the sample. The sample taken for sequencing was peripheral blood. The origin of the receptors is a woman aged 18-30 years with acute or convalescent COVID-19.

Comment on this clone: Germline and junction disagree at one end, which may indicate a read error. The chain is built from TRBV7-9 and TRBJ1-4, with a weak D call TRBD1 (6 bases). The CDR3 loop spans 15 amino acids. Germline V CDR1 and CDR2: SEHNR, FQNEAQ (reference sequence). CDR3 loop: CASSPPGGGAGFGVF. The CDR3, as DNA: TGTGCCAGCAGCCCCCCCGGGGGGGGCGCTGGGTTCGGGGTTTTT.

The V gene is TRBV29-1, the J gene TRBJ1-1, with a possible D match to TRBD1 (6 bases). This CDR3 has 13 amino acids. Germline V gives CDR1 SQVTM, CDR2 ANQGSEA. Trimming pared 4 bases from V and 3 bases from J, leaving 12 bases between. CDR3 loop: CSVVGGADTEAFF. Here the CDR3 DNA reads TGCAGCGTTGTGGGGGGGGCGGACACTGAAGCTTTCTTT.

The V gene is TRBV6-5, the J gene TRBJ1-2, with a tentative D call TRBD1 (6 bases). The CDR3 has 11 amino acids. Trimming took off 8 bases at V and 6 bases at J, with 10 bases between the two ends. CDR1 and CDR2 from the germline V gene are MNHEY and SVGAGI. The CDR3 protein is CASHQGHGYTF. In DNA form, the CDR3 reads TGTGCCAGCCATCAGGGGCATGGCTACACCTTC.

The chain carries TRBV5-4 and TRBJ2-7, with TRBD1 matching 7 bases. This CDR3 spans 14 amino acids. Germline V CDR1 and CDR2: SGHNT, YYREEE (reference sequence). After removal of 1 base from V and 4 bases from J, the junction contained 5 bases not matched to a gene. Here the CDR3 reads CASSLKGTAYEQYF. CDR3 coding DNA: TGTGCCAGCAGCTTGAAAGGGACAGCATACGAGCAGTACTTC.

This rearrangement joins TRBV7-6 to TRBJ2-1, with D hard to call. Trimming removed 5 bases from V and 0 bases from J, with 11 bases in between. This CDR3 is built from 15 residues. Germline V gene sequence: CDR1 SGHVS, CDR2 FNYEAQ. CDR3 region: CASSPEAASYNEQFF. The CDR3 nucleotides are TGTGCCAGCAGCCCCGAGGCAGCCTCCTACAATGAGCAGTTCTTC.

The chain carries TRBV15 and TRBJ2-7, with D tentatively TRBD2 (5 bases). Germline values: CDR1 LNHNV, CDR2 YYDKDF (reference sequence). Trimming pared 5 bases from V and 7 bases from J, leaving 12 bases between. The CDR3 loop spans 12 amino acids. In DNA form, the CDR3 reads TGTGCCACCAGCCTGATTCCGGGGGAGCAGTACTTC. As protein: CATSLIPGEQYF.

The rearrangement links TRBV7-3 to TRBJ1-5, with 9 bases that match TRBD1. The ends lost 6 bases at V and 3 bases at J; junction bases unmatched: 9. CDR3 length equals 16 residues. Germline V CDR1 and CDR2: SGHTA, FQGTGA. CDR3 sequence reads: CASSPRTGEDNQPQHF. The CDR3 DNA reads TGTGCCAGCAGTCCCCGGACAGGGGAGGACAATCAGCCCCAGCATTTT.

The V and J genes are TRBV2 and TRBJ1-1; tentatively, D is TRBD1 (5 bases). The germline V gene has CDR1 SNHLY and CDR2 FYNNEI. Between the trimmed V and J ends, which lost 3 bases and 5 bases, there was a span of 10 bases. The CDR3 extends over 13 amino acids. In nucleotides, the CDR3 is TGTGCCAGCAGTGACAGGGATGGAACTGAAGCTTTCTTT. This translates into CASSDRDGTEAFF. Full variable domain (rest looked up from reference TRBV2 and TRBJ1-1): EPEVTQTPSHQVTQMGQEVILRCVPISNHLYFYWYRQILGQKVEFLVSFYNNEISEKSEIFDDQFSVERPDGSNFTLKIRSTKLEDSAMYFCASSDRDGTEAFFGQGTRLTVV.

The table lists this clone with a few counts. DNA for the CDR3: TGCGCCAGCAGCCAAGGAGTGAACACTGAAGCTTTCTTT. This codes for CASSQGVNTEAFF. V usage is TRBV4-1 and J usage is TRBJ1-1, with D unresolved. Germline-derived CDR1 and CDR2 are MGHRA and YSYEKL. V shed 1 base and J shed 0 bases, with 3 bases lying between them. The CDR3 is made up of 13 amino acids.

The CDR3 is CASSPEGGLGQETQYF. In DNA form, the CDR3 reads TGTGCCAGCAGCCCGGAGGGAGGGCTAGGCCAAGAGACCCAGTACTTC. The chain combines TRBV6-4 with TRBJ2-5; TRBD2 aligns across 7 bases. The V gene's germline CDR1 is MRHNA and CDR2 SNTAGT. The CDR3 is 16 residues long. J lost 1 base, V lost 6 bases, and 11 bases had no gene match.

This clone was counted only a few times. V is TRBV5-1 and J is TRBJ1-3; tentatively, D is TRBD1 (6 bases). V was pared by 2 bases and J by 0 bases, with 9 bases between. Germline V gives CDR1 SGHRS, CDR2 YFSETQ. The CDR3 consists of 15 residues. CDR3 sequence reads: CASSLTGLSGNTIYF. Written as DNA, the CDR3 is TGCGCCAGCAGCTTAACAGGGCTCTCTGGAAACACCATATATTTT.

In DNA form, the CDR3 reads TGTGCCATCAGTGAGTCTGCAGTTGAAACCACGGGCTATGGCTACACCTTC. It translates to CAISESAVETTGYGYTF. The chain employs TRBV10-3 and TRBJ1-2; D gene uncertain. This CDR3 is 17 amino acids long. The V gene's germline CDR1 is ENHRY and CDR2 SYGVKD. V lost 0 bases to trimming and J lost 4 bases, with 18 bases between them.

This clone was seen just once. CDR3 in amino acids: CASSPPGHYYEQYF. CDR3 sequence (DNA): TGCGCCAGCAGCCCACCGGGACATTACTACGAGCAGTACTTC. The rearrangement links TRBV4-1 to TRBJ2-7; D possibly corresponds to TRBD1 (6 bases). In germline, CDR1 is MGHRA, CDR2 YSYEKL. The germline V and J ends were trimmed by 4 bases and 3 bases, with 13 bases remaining between them. There are 14 residues in the CDR3.

The gene calls are TRBV30 and TRBJ1-2; 7 bases map to TRBD1. Trimming took 4 bases from V and 8 from J; bases not matched to a gene: 10. Germline V gives CDR1 GTSNPN, CDR2 SVGIG (reference sequence). This CDR3 spans 13 amino acids. The CDR3 spells CAWTSGGIGGYTF. The DNA for the CDR3 is TGTGCCTGGACTTCAGGGGGTATTGGGGGCTACACCTTC.

The V gene is TRBV13, the J gene TRBJ1-2, with 7 bases matching TRBD1. There are 14 residues in the CDR3. Losses at the gene ends were 3 bases for V and 8 bases for J; bases not matched to a gene: 9. The V gene's germline CDR1 is PRHDT and CDR2 FYEKMQ (reference sequence). The CDR3 loop is CASSFRQGMAGYTF. In DNA form, the CDR3 reads TGTGCCAGCAGCTTCAGACAGGGAATGGCGGGCTACACCTTC.

The chain combines TRBV4-3 with TRBJ2-6, with D tentatively TRBD2 (5 bases). Trimming cost V 1 base and J 0 bases, with 7 bases left between them. The germline CDR1 and CDR2 sequences are LGHNA and YSLEER. The CDR3 covers 16 residues. The CDR3 region has the DNA TGCGCCAGCAGCCAAGCGGCGGGCTCTGGGGCCAACGTCCTGACTTTC. Translated: CASSQAAGSGANVLTF.

The J gene is TRBJ1-2, the V gene TRBV7-8, with 8 positions matching TRBD1. The CDR3 extends over 15 amino acids. Germline V gene lookup returns CDR1 SGHVS and CDR2 FQNEAQ. The junction had 7 bases not matched to a gene; V was cut back by 3 bases and J by 4 bases. The CDR3 coding sequence is TGTGCCAGCAGCTTGGCTGCCGACAGGGGCTATGGCTACACCTTC. This sequence encodes CASSLAADRGYGYTF.

This chain connects TRBV7-9 to TRBJ1-2; possible D gene TRBD1, 5 bases. The V end lost 3 bases, the J end lost 4 bases, and 15 bases lay between the germline ends. In germline, CDR1 is SEHNR, CDR2 FQNEAQ (reference sequence). This CDR3 has 15 amino acids. CDR3 coding DNA: TGTGCCAGCAGCTTGGAGCAGGGATCTGTCTATGGCTACACCTTC. This gives the protein CASSLEQGSVYGYTF.

The chain carries TRBV2 and TRBJ1-2; 8 bases line up with TRBD1. From germline, CDR1 is SNHLY and CDR2 FYNNEI. The CDR3 runs to 17 residues. The J segment lost 1 base and the V segment lost 8 bases, leaving 15 bases of the junction unmatched. The CDR3 sequence is CASLKPDREVINYGYTF. DNA for the CDR3: TGTGCCAGCCTTAAGCCGGACAGGGAAGTAATTAACTATGGCTACACCTTC.

The chain recombines TRBV7-2 with TRBJ1-4; a possible D gene is TRBD1 (6 bases). V lost 5 bases to trimming and J lost 6 bases, with 19 bases between them. The CDR3 is 16 residues long. Germline loops: CDR1 SGHTA, CDR2 FQGNSA. CDR3 region: CASSPRGGAGDEKLFF. Here the CDR3 DNA reads TGTGCCAGCAGCCCTAGGGGGGGAGCGGGGGATGAAAAACTGTTTTTT.

This chain connects TRBV29-1 to TRBJ2-3, with D maybe TRBD2 (6 bases). V lost 7 bases to trimming and J lost 0 bases, with 17 bases between them. This CDR3 is 15 amino acids long. Germline V gene data show CDR1 as SQVTM and CDR2 as ANQGSEA. The CDR3 nucleotides read TGCAGCGCTGCCCTACCAGGGACTAGCACAGATACGCAGTATTTT. Amino acid sequence: CSAALPGTSTDTQYF.

This sequence joins TRBV10-3 and TRBJ1-2, with 10 bases identical to TRBD1. Germline CDR1 reads ENHRY; CDR2 reads SYGVKD. The CDR3 runs to 16 residues. V was pared by 3 bases and J by 3 bases, with 7 bases of the junction left unmatched. The DNA of the CDR3 is TGTGCCATCAGTGACGGTACAGGACAGGGGGACTATGGCTACACCTTC. Amino acid sequence: CAISDGTGQGDYGYTF.

This sequence joins TRBV11-1 and TRBJ1-1, with TRBD1 matching 12 bases. CDR1 is SGHAT, CDR2 FQDESV, per germline (reference sequence). V lost 5 bases, J lost 4 bases, and 8 bases stayed unmatched. The CDR3 is made up of 16 amino acids. The CDR3 loop reads CASSRPPGQGATEAFF. DNA of the CDR3: TGTGCCAGCAGCCGCCCTCCGGGACAGGGGGCCACTGAAGCTTTCTTT. Combining the CDR3 with reference TRBV11-1 and TRBJ1-1 gives the whole variable domain EAEVAQSPRYKITEKSQAVAFWCDPISGHATLYWYRQILGQGPELLVQFQDESVVDDSQLPKDRFSAERLKGVDSTLKIQPAELGDSAMYLCASSRPPGQGATEAFFGQGTRLTVV.

A single count supports this clone. The gene calls are TRBV6-2 or TRBV6-3 and TRBJ1-5; D gene ambiguous. Trimming stripped 4 bases from V and 3 bases from J, with 10 bases between. The CDR3 runs to 14 residues. Germline loops: CDR1 MNHEY, CDR2 SVGEGT. CDR3 bases: TGTGCCAGCAGTTTAAGGGAGACCAATCAGCCCCAGCATTTT. This codes for CASSLRETNQPQHF.

As concerns this clone: Different DNA sequences within this sample yield the same CDR3. V usage is TRBV6-2 or TRBV6-3 and J usage is TRBJ2-6, with D uncertain. This CDR3 is built from 15 residues. The germline gives CDR1 MNHEY, CDR2 SVGEGT. V lost 4 bases and J lost 0, with 7 bases in between. CDR3 region: CASSSTGSGANVLTF. CDR3 DNA sequence: TGTGCCAGCAGTTCGACGGGCTCTGGGGCCAACGTCCTGACTTTC.

The V call is TRBV6-2 or TRBV6-3, the J call TRBJ1-5; D uncertain. The V gene's germline CDR1 is MNHEY and CDR2 SVGEGT. There are 11 residues in the CDR3. V lost 6 bases and J 7 bases, leaving 7 bases between the germline ends. CDR3 protein: CASSNGQPQHF. In nucleotides, the CDR3 is TGTGCCAGCAGCAACGGGCAGCCCCAGCATTTT.

The sample holds a few counts of this clone. The chain uses TRBV7-2 and TRBJ1-6, with 7 positions matching TRBD1. J was trimmed by 10 bases and V by 3 bases; bases with no gene match: 9. The germline V gene has CDR1 SGHTA and CDR2 FQGNSA. The CDR3 extends over 15 amino acids. The CDR3: CASSFSTGPGSPLHF. CDR3 sequence (DNA): TGTGCCAGCAGCTTTTCGACAGGGCCTGGATCACCCCTCCACTTT.

The chain has TRBV7-9 and TRBJ1-1, with D unclear. CDR3 length: 14 amino acids. Germline lookup yields CDR1 SEHNR and CDR2 FQNEAQ (reference sequence). With 6 bases removed from V and 0 bases from J, the gap between germline ends came to 11 bases. This CDR3 reads CASSRTRMNTEAFF. DNA for the CDR3: TGTGCCAGCAGTAGGACTAGGATGAACACTGAAGCTTTCTTT. Combining the CDR3 with reference TRBV7-9 and TRBJ1-1 gives the whole variable domain DTGVSQNPRHKITKRGQNVTFRCDPISEHNRLYWYRQTLGQGPEFLTYFQNEAQLEKSRLLSDRFSAERPKGSFSTLEIQRTEQGDSAMYLCASSRTRMNTEAFFGQGTRLTVV.

V usage is TRBV7-9 and J usage is TRBJ1-4; unclear D gene. Germline CDR1 reads SEHNR; CDR2 reads FQNEAQ (reference sequence). CDR3 length: 12 residues. V lost 5 bases to trimming and J lost 8 bases, with 9 bases between them. CDR3 nucleotide sequence: TGTGCCAGCAGCGCCCAGGCGGAAAAACTGTTTTTT. It specifies CASSAQAEKLFF.

The table lists this clone with a count of one. CDR3 nucleotide sequence: TGTGCCTGGAGGGCATATAATTCACCCCTCCACTTT. Amino acid sequence: CAWRAYNSPLHF. V is TRBV30 and J is TRBJ1-6; D unresolved. CDR3 length: 12 residues. CDR1 and CDR2 from the germline V gene are GTSNPN and SVGIG (reference sequence). Trimming pared 3 bases from V and 4 bases from J, leaving 4 bases between.